One and the same sample provided the 2 T cell receptor beta chains below, sequenced in a study of blood T cells in healthy people across ages. Sample-barcoded 5' priming and a J-beta primer mix drove a second PCR of roughly 6 to 12 cycles. TCRdb re-derived calls from the 5' RACE reads in MiXCR, one entry per CDR3 protein. The sample lists 1 million or so distinct CDR3 sequences, 45% seen once, with 15% to 20% in the top ten. Sequencing used blood. These receptors were obtained from a woman aged 55-69 years in good health.

The chain joins TRBV20-1 to TRBJ1-4; D may be TRBD1 (5 bases). Germline CDR1 is DFQATT and CDR2 is SNEGSKA (reference sequence). Trimming left V 2 bases short and J 7 bases short, with 17 bases between. The CDR3 length is 15 residues. The CDR3 reads CSARPPRQGGEKLFF. The CDR3 region has the DNA TGCAGTGCTAGACCCCCCCGGCAGGGCGGTGAAAAACTGTTTTTT.

This clonotype was found a few times. This chain uses TRBV28 with TRBJ1-2, with a possible D match to TRBD1 (5 bases). The germline gives CDR1 MDHEN, CDR2 SYDVKM. Trimming left V 5 bases short and J 4 bases short, with 11 bases between. The CDR3 consists of 13 residues. The CDR3 DNA is TGTGCCAGCAGTCCCAGGGATTCCTATGGCTACACCTTC. It is translated as CASSPRDSYGYTF.